The 28 T cell receptor beta chains below come from one sample, sequenced in a study of T cell repertoires in cytomegalovirus infection. One entry per CDR3 protein, called by TCRdb with MiXCR from the reads. The sample yields 130,000 or so distinct CDR3 sequences, 5% to 6.5% seen once. The source material was PBMCs. These receptors came from a human donor in good health (CMV status not recorded). Some clones in this sample may be carry-over from other donors' samples.

In its sample, this clonotype was seen many times. The V call is TRBV7-8, the J call TRBJ2-7; D is possibly TRBD1 (6 bases). From germline, CDR1 is SGHVS and CDR2 FQNEAQ. CDR3 size: 15 residues. The germline V and J ends were trimmed by 2 bases and 0 bases, with 11 bases remaining between them. CDR3 sequence: CASSLYQGSSYEQYF. CDR3 bases: TGTGCCAGCAGCTTATATCAGGGGAGCTCCTACGAGCAGTACTTC.

There are many counts of this clonotype. The genes are TRBV6-2 or TRBV6-3 and TRBJ2-1; 13 positions match TRBD2. With 6 bases clipped from V and 6 bases from J, the junction kept 5 bases outside the gene matches. The CDR3 is made up of 15 amino acids. Germline V gene lookup returns CDR1 MNHEY and CDR2 SVGEGT. CDR3 region: CASRVLAGGPNEQFF. The CDR3, as DNA: TGTGCCAGCAGAGTACTAGCGGGGGGGCCCAATGAGCAGTTCTTC.

This clonotype was counted at least ten times. The chain links TRBV12-5 to TRBJ1-6; D is unclear. V lost 4 bases and J 6 bases, leaving 7 bases between the germline ends. Germline V gene lookup returns CDR1 LGHNT and CDR2 FRNRAP. The CDR3 runs to 13 residues. The CDR3 DNA follows: TGTGCTAGTGGTTCTTTGGTTAATTCACCCCTCCACTTT. Its translation: CASGSLVNSPLHF.

The chain joins TRBV28 to TRBJ2-3; tentatively, D is TRBD2 (5 bases). The germline gives CDR1 MDHEN, CDR2 SYDVKM. The V gene lost 6 bases and the J gene lost 2 bases, with 18 bases spanning the gap. The CDR3 is 16 amino acids. The CDR3 reads CASSPSFGLDTDTQYF. The CDR3 DNA reads as TGTGCCAGCAGCCCCTCGTTTGGACTGGACACAGATACGCAGTATTTT.

This chain connects TRBV5-6 to TRBJ2-7, with D unclear. The CDR3 covers 13 residues. Germline lookup yields CDR1 SGHDT and CDR2 YYEEEE. V was pared by 0 bases and J by 3 bases, with 7 bases between. CDR3 region: CASSLEPDYEQYF. In DNA form, the CDR3 reads TGTGCCAGCAGCTTGGAGCCTGACTACGAGCAGTACTTC.

This clonotype was seen repeatedly, ten times or more. The CDR3 loop reads CASSQGWTEETQYF. CDR3 bases: TGTGCCAGCAGCCAGGGCTGGACAGAAGAGACCCAGTACTTC. The chain employs TRBV3-1 and TRBJ2-5, with D maybe TRBD1 (6 bases). Germline CDR1 is LGHDT and CDR2 is YNNKEL (reference sequence). There are 14 residues in the CDR3. The V and J ends lost 3 bases and 3 bases respectively, with 11 bases between them.

The table lists this clonotype with many counts. CDR3: CASSAPGQGNSPLHF. The CDR3 DNA follows: TGTGCCAGCAGCGCCCCGGGGCAGGGGAATTCACCCCTCCACTTT. The genes are TRBV7-2 and TRBJ1-6; D is perhaps TRBD1 (6 bases). This CDR3 comprises 15 residues. V was shortened by 5 bases and J by 7 bases, with 15 bases between the two germline ends. Germline values: CDR1 SGHTA, CDR2 FQGNSA.

This chain joins TRBV11-2 and TRBJ2-7, with 11 bases fitting TRBD2. The CDR3 is 17 residues long. J lost 3 bases, V lost 1 base, and 8 bases had no gene match. Germline CDR1 reads SGHAT; CDR2 reads FQNNGV. The chain's CDR3 is CASSLVGGLAENYEQYF. As DNA, the CDR3 is TGTGCCAGCAGCTTAGTAGGGGGACTAGCGGAGAACTACGAGCAGTACTTC.

This clonotype was detected many times. This sequence joins TRBV28 and TRBJ1-1; D is undetermined. Trimming removed 3 bases from V and 4 bases from J, with 12 bases in between. The CDR3 has 14 residues. Per the germline V gene, CDR1 is MDHEN and CDR2 is SYDVKM. The CDR3 spells CASSFLVRTTEAFF. In DNA, the CDR3 is TGTGCCAGCAGTTTCCTAGTCCGGACCACTGAAGCTTTCTTT.

The table lists this clonotype with many counts. The chain joins TRBV6-2 or TRBV6-3 to TRBJ1-1; 8 positions agree with TRBD1. The germline CDR1 and CDR2 sequences are MNHEY and SVGEGT. This CDR3 contains 13 residues. The V segment lost 0 bases and the J segment 7 bases; nucleotides outside the gene matches: 1. The CDR3 loop reads CASSYSGTGEAFF. DNA of the CDR3: TGTGCCAGCAGTTACTCGGGGACAGGTGAAGCTTTCTTT.

This clonotype was seen repeatedly, ten times or more. V is TRBV20-1 and J is TRBJ1-1; D unclear. This CDR3 comprises 14 residues. Between the trimmed V and J ends, which lost 2 bases and 1 base, there was a span of 11 bases. Looked up from germline, CDR1 is DFQATT and CDR2 is SNEGSKA (reference sequence). Here the CDR3 reads CSARSVAGNTEAFF. CDR3 sequence (DNA): TGCAGTGCTAGATCCGTGGCAGGGAACACTGAAGCTTTCTTT.

This clonotype was seen only a few times. The rearrangement uses TRBV19 and TRBJ1-5; D ambiguous. Germline CDR1 and CDR2: LNHDA and SQIVND (reference sequence). This CDR3 has 15 amino acids. Between the trimmed V and J ends, which lost 5 bases and 3 bases, there was a span of 14 bases. This CDR3 is CASSVWTVLNQPQHF. The DNA for the CDR3 is TGTGCCAGTAGTGTCTGGACGGTGCTCAATCAGCCCCAGCATTTT.

This clonotype was seen at least ten times. The chain has TRBV2 and TRBJ2-6; 9 bases are a match to TRBD1. The CDR3 length is 16 residues. Germline V CDR1 and CDR2: SNHLY, FYNNEI. The ends lost 9 bases at V and 2 bases at J; junction bases unmatched: 8. The DNA of the CDR3 is TGTGCCAGTCTTAGGGACAGGGTGGCTGGGGCCAACGTCCTGACTTTC. Protein: CASLRDRVAGANVLTF.

The table lists this clonotype with many counts. The chain has TRBV7-6 and TRBJ2-5, with D maybe TRBD1 (5 bases). Germline CDR1 and CDR2: SGHVS and FNYEAQ. Trimming cost V 5 bases and J 0 bases, with 7 bases left between them. This CDR3 has 13 amino acids. The CDR3 sequence is CASSPGNQETQYF. DNA of the CDR3: TGTGCCAGCAGCCCAGGGAACCAAGAGACCCAGTACTTC. Drawing the rest from reference TRBV7-6 and TRBJ2-5, the complete variable domain is GAGVSQSPRYKVTKRGQDVALRCDPISGHVSLYWYRQALGQGPEFLTYFNYEAQQDKSGLPNDRFSAERPEGSISTLTIQRTEQRDSAMYRCASSPGNQETQYFGPGTRLLVL.

This clonotype came up many times. V and J are TRBV19 and TRBJ1-1; 8 positions agree with TRBD1. Germline V CDR1 and CDR2: LNHDA, SQIVND (reference sequence). The CDR3 has 15 amino acids. V shed 5 bases and J 1 base; nucleotides not matched to a gene: 6. The CDR3 loop reads CASSVGTGGNTEAFF. The DNA of the CDR3 is TGTGCCAGTAGTGTCGGGACAGGAGGGAACACTGAAGCTTTCTTT. The whole variable domain, filled in from reference TRBV19 and TRBJ1-1, reads DGGITQSPKYLFRKEGQNVTLSCEQNLNHDAMYWYRQDPGQGLRLIYYSQIVNDFQKGDIAEGYSVSREKKESFPLTVTSAQKNPTAFYLCASSVGTGGNTEAFFGQGTRLTVV.

This chain links TRBV7-9 with TRBJ1-6; D may be TRBD1 (6 bases). The CDR3 contains 16 residues. The ends were cut back, 3 bases at V and 7 bases at J, with 16 bases in the middle. Germline CDR1 SEHNR, CDR2 FQNEAQ (reference sequence). The CDR3 sequence is CASSFSTGGGNSPLHF. CDR3 nucleotides: TGTGCCAGCAGCTTCTCGACCGGGGGCGGGAATTCACCCCTCCACTTT. The variable domain in full, with the rest retrieved from reference TRBV7-9 and TRBJ1-6, is DTGVSQNPRHKITKRGQNVTFRCDPISEHNRLYWYRQTLGQGPEFLTYFQNEAQLEKSRLLSDRFSAERPKGSFSTLEIQRTEQGDSAMYLCASSFSTGGGNSPLHFGNGTRLTVT.

There are many counts of this clonotype. V gene TRBV12-3 or TRBV12-4 combines with J gene TRBJ1-1; 8 bases fit TRBD1. The CDR3 length is 14 residues. Losses at the gene ends were 3 bases for V and 6 bases for J; bases not matched to a gene: 6. CDR3 DNA sequence: TGTGCCAGCAGTTTCCAGGGGGCGGCTTCTGAAGCTTTCTTT. This codes for CASSFQGAASEAFF.

This clonotype was picked up many times. CDR3 bases: TGTGCTAGTGGTTTCCGCCGGGACGGAAATTCACCCCTCCACTTT. As protein: CASGFRRDGNSPLHF. The chain combines TRBV12-5 with TRBJ1-6; D might be TRBD1 (5 bases). V was shortened by 3 bases and J by 7 bases, with 13 bases between the two germline ends. This CDR3 is 15 amino acids long. CDR1 and CDR2 (germline): LGHNT, FRNRAP.

This clonotype was observed many times. V is TRBV7-8 and J is TRBJ2-5; the D call may be TRBD1 or TRBD2 (5 bases each). The ends were cut back, 2 bases at V and 10 bases at J, with 20 bases in the middle. CDR1 and CDR2 (germline): SGHVS, FQNEAQ. The CDR3 consists of 15 residues. DNA of the CDR3: TGTGCCAGCAGCTTAATCGTCGGGACCTTGTCGTACCAGTACTTC. This encodes CASSLIVGTLSYQYF.

In its sample, this clonotype was seen many times. The V and J genes are TRBV7-2 and TRBJ1-3, with TRBD1 matching 7 bases. Germline trimming cut 5 bases from V and 0 bases from J; bases unmatched to any gene: 10. The V gene's germline CDR1 is SGHTA and CDR2 FQGNSA. The CDR3 sequence is 17 residues long. Here the CDR3 reads CASSPYRGRSSGNTIYF. As DNA, the CDR3 is TGTGCCAGCAGCCCATACAGGGGACGCTCCTCTGGAAACACCATATATTTT. Together with reference TRBV7-2 and TRBJ1-3, the CDR3 gives the full variable domain: GAGVSQSPSNKVTEKGKDVELRCDPISGHTALYWYRQSLGQGLEFLIYFQGNSAPDKSGLPSDRFSAERTGGSVSTLTIQRTQQEDSAVYLCASSPYRGRSSGNTIYFGEGSWLTVV.

This clonotype turned up a few times. This chain uses TRBV28 with TRBJ2-2; D may match TRBD1 or TRBD2 (5 bases each). Germline values: CDR1 MDHEN, CDR2 SYDVKM. This CDR3 contains 13 residues. The V end lost 7 bases, the J end lost 7 bases, and 13 bases lay between the germline ends. The CDR3 loop reads CASNVGVIGELFF. CDR3 coding DNA: TGTGCCAGCAACGTGGGGGTTATCGGGGAGCTGTTTTTT.

This clonotype was recorded many times. This chain connects TRBV6-2 or TRBV6-3 to TRBJ2-1, with D hard to call. Trimming shortened V by 2 bases and J by 8 bases, and 10 bases separated the two germline ends. Germline V gene sequence: CDR1 MNHEY, CDR2 SVGEGT. The CDR3 loop spans 13 amino acids. CDR3 DNA sequence: TGTGCCAGCAGTTACAGGGCCCTGGATGAGCAGTTCTTC. Its protein product is CASSYRALDEQFF.

This clonotype showed up just a few times. J is TRBJ2-2 and V is TRBV18, with TRBD2 matching over 10 bases. The V and J ends lost 3 bases and 7 bases, in that order; junction bases with no gene match: 11. Germline values: CDR1 KGHSH, CDR2 LQKENI. The CDR3 extends over 17 amino acids. This chain's CDR3 is CASSPQPGTSVGGELFF. The DNA for the CDR3 is TGTGCCAGCTCACCCCAACCCGGGACTAGCGTCGGCGGGGAGCTGTTTTTT. Using reference TRBV18 and TRBJ2-2 for the parts outside the CDR3, the full variable domain is NAGVMQNPRHLVRRRGQEARLRCSPMKGHSHVYWYRQLPEEGLKFMVYLQKENIIDESGMPKERFSAEFPKEGPSILRIQQVVRGDSAAYFCASSPQPGTSVGGELFFGEGSRLTVL.

The chain carries TRBV19 and TRBJ2-3; D might be TRBD2 (5 bases). The CDR3 is 15 residues long. Trimming removed 7 bases from V and 0 bases from J, with 14 bases in between. Germline CDR1 and CDR2: LNHDA and SQIVND (reference sequence). In DNA form, the CDR3 reads TGTGCCAGTAAGTTGAGCGGATCTAGCACAGATACGCAGTATTTT. Translation gives CASKLSGSSTDTQYF.

This chain uses TRBV4-3 with TRBJ1-4, with D possibly TRBD1 on 5 matching bases. Trimming stripped 0 bases from V and 10 bases from J, with 12 bases between. The CDR3 extends over 14 amino acids. The germline V gene encodes CDR1 LGHNA and CDR2 YSLEER. CDR3 sequence reads: CASSQDGAVGKLFF. In nucleotides, the CDR3 is TGCGCCAGCAGCCAAGATGGGGCGGTTGGAAAACTGTTTTTT.

The sample holds many counts of this clonotype. The genes are TRBV20-1 and TRBJ1-1; the D gene is possibly TRBD1 (5 bases). The CDR3 contains 13 residues. Trimming left V 0 bases short and J 3 bases short, with 8 bases between. Germline V CDR1 and CDR2: DFQATT, SNEGSKA (reference sequence). The CDR3 coding sequence is TGCAGTGCTAGAGATGGCAGGGACACTGAAGCTTTCTTT. It is translated as CSARDGRDTEAFF.

This clonotype came up many times. V usage is TRBV7-9 and J usage is TRBJ1-2, with 9 bases fitting TRBD1. With V trimmed by 5 bases and J by 4 bases, 8 bases remained unmatched. There are 15 residues in the CDR3. The germline gives CDR1 SEHNR, CDR2 FQNEAQ (reference sequence). CDR3 protein: CASSPGQGNVYGYTF. CDR3 nucleotide sequence: TGTGCCAGCAGCCCGGGACAGGGAAATGTCTATGGCTACACCTTC.

This clonotype has at least ten counts. The chain uses TRBV28 and TRBJ1-1, with TRBD1 identical over 10 bases. This CDR3 contains 15 residues. Germline V gene data show CDR1 as MDHEN and CDR2 as SYDVKM. Trimming cost V 6 bases and J 2 bases; bases outside gene matches: 6. As DNA, the CDR3 is TGTGCCAGCAGCTCATGGGACAGGGGAAACACTGAAGCTTTCTTT. This translates into CASSSWDRGNTEAFF.